Below are 25 T cell receptor beta chains sequenced from a single sample in a study of T and B cells in COVID-19 patients. Each TRB amplification used roughly 240-550 ng of genomic DNA from blood. BIOMED2 TRB-A/B primer pools were used in multiplex TRB PCR. TCRdb passed the multiplex PCR reads through MiXCR, listing each CDR3 protein once. Of some 11,000 distinct CDR3 sequences listed, approximately 35% were seen once; the top ten hold over 15%. Material: blood. These receptors were collected from a human donor with active COVID-19.

This clonotype is termed medium-sized. The genes are TRBV29-1 and TRBJ2-7; 16 bases fit TRBD2. The CDR3 totals 15 residues. V shed 6 bases, J shed 5 bases, and the junction held 7 bases outside the gene matches. From germline, CDR1 is SQVTM and CDR2 ANQGSEA. The CDR3 here is CSVRGTSGGADEQYF. The CDR3 DNA is TGCAGCGTCCGAGGGACTAGCGGGGGGGCCGACGAGCAGTACTTC.

This chain uses TRBV15 with TRBJ2-4; 10 bases align to TRBD2. V shed 1 base and J 6 bases; nucleotides not matched to a gene: 0. The germline gives CDR1 LNHNV, CDR2 YYDKDF (reference sequence). The CDR3 is 14 residues long. CDR3: CATSRASGGNIQYF. In DNA form, the CDR3 reads TGTGCCACCAGCAGAGCTAGCGGGGGAAACATTCAGTACTTC. Based on the CDR3 plus reference TRBV15 and TRBJ2-4, the full variable domain is DAMVIQNPRYQVTQFGKPVTLSCSQTLNHNVMYWYQQKSSQAPKLLFHYYDKDFNNEADTPDNFQSRRPNTSFCFLDIRSPGLGDTAMYLCATSRASGGNIQYFGAGTRLSVL.

The genes are TRBV13 and TRBJ2-3; 9 nucleotides agree with TRBD1. Germline lookup yields CDR1 PRHDT and CDR2 FYEKMQ (reference sequence). With V trimmed by 4 bases and J by 2 bases, 10 bases remained unmatched. This CDR3 has 17 amino acids. CDR3: CASSSMGRDRDTDTQYF. CDR3 DNA sequence: TGTGCCAGCAGCTCAATGGGGAGGGACAGGGACACAGATACGCAGTATTTT.

This chain links TRBV6-1 with TRBJ2-6, with D perhaps TRBD2 (5 bases). In germline, CDR1 is MNHNS, CDR2 SASEGT. There are 18 residues in the CDR3. Trimming pared 7 bases from V and 4 bases from J, leaving 23 bases between. CDR3 in DNA: TGTGCCAGCACCGATCCGGGATCTTTAACCTCGGGGGCCAACGTCCTGACTTTC. It translates to CASTDPGSLTSGANVLTF.

This clonotype was detected a few times. The chain links TRBV18 to TRBJ1-1; TRBD1 matches 7 bases. The V gene end was trimmed by 5 bases and the J gene end by 1 base; junction bases not matched to a gene: 4. The CDR3 is 14 amino acids. Germline values: CDR1 KGHSH, CDR2 LQKENI. CDR3 DNA sequence: TGTGCCAGCTCAGAGGGGGCCGGGAACACTGAAGCTTTCTTT. This translates into CASSEGAGNTEAFF.

In its sample, this clonotype is large. V gene TRBV29-1 combines with J gene TRBJ2-3; no clear D gene. V was trimmed by 3 bases and J by 8 bases, leaving 9 bases between them. The CDR3 extends over 11 amino acids. In germline, CDR1 is SQVTM, CDR2 ANQGSEA. The CDR3 loop is CSVDRFGTQYF. CDR3 DNA sequence: TGCAGCGTTGACAGGTTCGGTACGCAGTATTTT.

V is TRBV6-5 and J is TRBJ1-6; no clear D. Germline V gene lookup returns CDR1 MNHEY and CDR2 SVGAGI. This CDR3 spans 12 amino acids. V lost 5 bases to trimming and J lost 8 bases, with 7 bases between them. CDR3 amino acids: CASSEAYSPLHF. DNA for the CDR3: TGTGCCAGCAGTGAAGCTTATTCACCCCTCCACTTT.

This clonotype is labeled as medium-sized. V gene TRBV5-6 combines with J gene TRBJ2-7, with a tentative D call TRBD1 (6 bases). This CDR3 region has 13 residues. The V and J ends lost 4 bases and 7 bases respectively, with 15 bases between them. Looked up from germline, CDR1 is SGHDT and CDR2 is YYEEEE. The CDR3 protein is CASSRLRGKEQYF. CDR3 nucleotides: TGTGCCAGCAGCCGCCTCAGGGGCAAGGAGCAGTACTTC.

J is TRBJ1-5 and V is TRBV12-3 or TRBV12-4; D unclear. The CDR3 has 15 residues. V lost 5 bases and J lost 1, with 12 bases in between. The DNA for the CDR3 is TGTGCCAGCAGTCCCGACGGGCGGAGCAATCAGCCCCAGCATTTT. It is translated as CASSPDGRSNQPQHF.

This chain joins TRBV5-1 and TRBJ2-3; D may be TRBD2 (5 bases). This CDR3 spans 11 amino acids. V lost 0 bases, J lost 11 bases, and 7 bases lay in between. CDR1 and CDR2 from the germline V gene are SGHRS and YFSETQ. The CDR3 protein is CASSLVGEQYF. The CDR3 bases are TGCGCCAGCAGCTTGGTCGGGGAGCAGTATTTT.

V usage is TRBV7-9 and J usage is TRBJ2-5; D is perhaps TRBD2 (6 bases). Germline CDR1 is SEHNR and CDR2 is FQNEAQ (reference sequence). CDR3 length: 13 residues. V lost 5 bases and J lost 4, with 11 bases in between. Written as DNA, the CDR3 is TGTGCCAGCAGCGTGGGGGGACTAGAGACCCAGTACTTC. Amino acid sequence: CASSVGGLETQYF.

The rearrangement links TRBV28 to TRBJ1-6; D uncertain. CDR3 size: 14 residues. V was cut by 11 bases and J by 3 bases, with 14 bases left in between. Germline V gene sequence: CDR1 MDHEN, CDR2 SYDVKM. CDR3: CASLLQVYNSPLHF. The DNA of the CDR3 is TGTGCCTCCTTACTCCAGGTCTATAATTCACCCCTCCACTTT.

The CDR3 DNA follows: TGCAGTGCTAGCCAAGGGATCGGCTACGAGCAGTACTTC. This codes for CSASQGIGYEQYF. The chain combines TRBV20-1 with TRBJ2-7; no reliable D call. The CDR3 length is 13 residues. Germline V gene data show CDR1 as DFQATT and CDR2 as SNEGSKA (reference sequence). V lost 3 bases and J 3 bases, leaving 12 bases between the germline ends.

This clonotype was seen a few times. V gene TRBV18 combines with J gene TRBJ1-4; no clear D. This CDR3 has 14 amino acids. CDR1 and CDR2 (germline): KGHSH, LQKENI. The V and J ends lost 3 bases and 2 bases respectively, with 7 bases between them. The CDR3 region has the DNA TGTGCCAGCTCACCTCGGGAGACTAATGAAAAACTGTTTTTT. Translation gives CASSPRETNEKLFF. Full variable domain (remainder filled in from reference TRBV18 and TRBJ1-4): NAGVMQNPRHLVRRRGQEARLRCSPMKGHSHVYWYRQLPEEGLKFMVYLQKENIIDESGMPKERFSAEFPKEGPSILRIQQVVRGDSAAYFCASSPRETNEKLFFGSGTQLSVL.

The CDR3 loop reads CASSSRTGGRSPLHF. The CDR3 DNA follows: TGTGCCAGCAGTTCCCGGACAGGGGGACGTTCACCCCTCCACTTT. V is TRBV12-3 or TRBV12-4 and J is TRBJ1-6; 10 nucleotides align to TRBD1. V was clipped by 4 bases and J by 9 bases; unmatched bases: 6. The CDR3 runs to 15 residues.

CDR3 residues: CASSLSSGGDTQYF. In nucleotides, the CDR3 is TGTGCCAGCAGTTTATCTAGCGGGGGGGATACGCAGTATTTT. This chain connects TRBV28 to TRBJ2-3; TRBD2 matches 11 bases. The CDR3 spans 14 residues. Germline V CDR1 and CDR2: MDHEN, SYDVKM. Unmatched junction bases numbered 0, after V lost 1 base and J lost 6 bases.

Points on this clonotype: Mismatch with germline at one junction end may stem from a read error. This chain joins TRBV5-1 and TRBJ2-3; 13 bases align to TRBD2. The germline V gene has CDR1 SGHRS and CDR2 YFSETQ. The CDR3 has 15 residues. The CDR3 coding sequence is TGCGCCATCAGCCGGACTAGCGGGGGAACAGATACGCAGTATTTT. Protein: CAISRTSGGTDTQYF.

The J gene is TRBJ1-5, the V gene TRBV2; 7 positions agree with TRBD1. Germline CDR1 is SNHLY and CDR2 is FYNNEI. V lost 6 bases and J lost 4; bases outside the gene matches: 3. CDR3 length: 13 amino acids. The CDR3 protein is CASRVTGNQPQHF. In DNA, the CDR3 is TGTGCCAGCAGAGTGACAGGGAATCAGCCCCAGCATTTT.

This clonotype ranks as medium-sized. The chain couples TRBV6-2 or TRBV6-3 to TRBJ2-3; the match to TRBD2 covers 9 bases. Germline lookup yields CDR1 MNHEY and CDR2 SVGEGT. Trimming at V came to 6 bases and at J to 4 bases, leaving 5 bases not matched to a gene. This CDR3 region has 14 residues. CDR3 protein: CASRSSGDADTQYF. CDR3 bases: TGTGCCAGCAGATCTAGCGGGGACGCAGATACGCAGTATTTT.

This clonotype came up a few times. The CDR3 DNA follows: TGTGCCAGCAGTTACCCCGCGGGGGGCCTCACAGATACGCAGTATTTT. As protein: CASSYPAGGLTDTQYF. The chain combines TRBV6-2 or TRBV6-3 with TRBJ2-3; 8 bases match TRBD2. This CDR3 comprises 16 residues. Germline lookup yields CDR1 MNHEY and CDR2 SVGEGT. Losses at the gene ends were 2 bases for V and 2 bases for J; bases not matched to a gene: 6.

By proportion, this clonotype is medium-sized. The gene calls are TRBV19 and TRBJ2-7; 9 positions agree with TRBD1. Trimming removed 8 bases from V and 2 bases from J; junction bases left unmatched: 4. This CDR3 has 13 residues. The V gene's germline CDR1 is LNHDA and CDR2 SQIVND (reference sequence). The CDR3, as DNA: TGTGCCAGTCGACAGGGGGGAACCTACGAGCAGTACTTC. Protein sequence: CASRQGGTYEQYF.

The chain links TRBV14 to TRBJ2-4, with D unclear. V was pared by 1 base and J by 1 base, with 14 bases between. The germline gives CDR1 SGHDN, CDR2 FVKESK. The CDR3 has 17 amino acids. CDR3 DNA sequence: TGTGCCAGCAGCCAAGGAAGTGGGTCTGGCGCCAAAAACATTCAGTACTTC. Translated, it gives CASSQGSGSGAKNIQYF.

The CDR3 DNA follows: TGTGCCAGCAGCTTAGATGGCGGGGGGGCCAATGAGCAGTTCTTC. As protein: CASSLDGGGANEQFF. The chain combines TRBV7-9 with TRBJ2-1; TRBD2 aligns across 9 bases. The CDR3 has 15 residues. V was pared by 1 base and J by 6 bases, with 4 bases of the junction left unmatched. Germline CDR1 and CDR2: SEHNR and FQNEAQ (reference sequence).

The J gene is TRBJ1-5, the V gene TRBV4-3; possibly TRBD1 for D (6 bases). The length of the CDR3 is 15 residues. From germline, CDR1 is LGHNA and CDR2 YSLEER. The V end lost 2 bases, the J end lost 6 bases, and 14 bases lay between the germline ends. The CDR3 sequence is CASSQQQGLGQPQHF. The CDR3 region has the DNA TGCGCCAGCAGCCAACAACAGGGACTCGGTCAGCCCCAGCATTTT.

V usage is TRBV20-1 and J usage is TRBJ1-2; 7 bases match TRBD1. The ends lost 5 bases at V and 3 bases at J; junction bases unmatched: 6. The CDR3 is made up of 13 amino acids. The germline V gene encodes CDR1 DFQATT and CDR2 SNEGSKA (reference sequence). The CDR3 region has the DNA TGCAGTGCTGAGAACCAGGGGGACTATGGCTACACCTTC. Encoded protein: CSAENQGDYGYTF.